This T cell receptor (beta chain) was obtained from a study of blood T cell repertoires in COVID-19. At the level of the study: Material from acute and convalescent COVID-19 was sourced from the United States, Italy and Spain.

V lost 5 bases to trimming and J lost 8 bases; unmatched junction nucleotides: 7. The CDR3 runs to 13 residues. In germline, CDR1 is LNHDA, CDR2 SQIVND (reference sequence). In the original analysis: Estimation of nucleated cell counts was performed using reference gene primer amplification. Clones were read by immunoSEQ multiplex PCR, and TCRdb kept only the in-frame ones, dropping some. D and trimming were read from the DNA, whereas the V and J calls and clone size are those reported in that table. The data hold around 100,000 clones, with 69% observed a single time. The sequence came from a man aged 80 or over with acute or convalescent COVID-19. Material: peripheral blood. This rearrangement joins TRBV19 to TRBJ1-1, with 8 bases fitting TRBD1. CDR3 in DNA: TGTGCCAGTAGTTTCCGGGACAGGAAAGAAGCTTTCTTT. This encodes CASSFRDRKEAFF. The full variable domain, completed using reference TRBV19 and TRBJ1-1, is DGGITQSPKYLFRKEGQNVTLSCEQNLNHDAMYWYRQDPGQGLRLIYYSQIVNDFQKGDIAEGYSVSREKKESFPLTVTSAQKNPTAFYLCASSFRDRKEAFFGQGTRLTVV.